This passage covers 27 T cell receptor beta chains from one sample sequenced in a study of T cell responses to AZD1222 COVID-19 vaccine. Some clones are missing from TCRdb's copy, which holds only in-frame ones; the method was immunoSEQ multiplex PCR. The table includes 200,000 or so clones, 85% to 90% detected once. Here the sequenced sample was peripheral blood, taken on day 0 of AZD1222 vaccination. These receptors were taken from an adult in good health.

The chain has TRBV18 and TRBJ2-7, with 9 bases lining up with TRBD1. Germline V gene lookup returns CDR1 KGHSH and CDR2 LQKENI. J lost 5 bases, V lost 3 bases, and 5 bases had no gene match. The CDR3 runs 14 residues. The CDR3 sequence: CASSPTQGAHEQYF. CDR3 sequence (DNA): TGTGCCAGCTCACCCACACAGGGGGCCCACGAGCAGTACTTC.

J is TRBJ2-7 and V is TRBV30; 12 bases are shared with TRBD1. The V gene's germline CDR1 is GTSNPN and CDR2 SVGIG (reference sequence). The CDR3 is 12 residues long. The J segment lost 7 bases and the V segment lost 7 bases, leaving 5 bases of the junction unmatched. The DNA for the CDR3 is TGTGCCTTGGGACAGGGGGCGAGGGAGCAGTACTTC. Its translation is CALGQGAREQYF. Based on the CDR3 plus reference TRBV30 and TRBJ2-7, the full variable domain is SQTIHQWPATLVQPVGSPLSLECTVEGTSNPNLYWYRQAAGRGLQLLFYSVGIGQISSEVPQNLSASRPQDRQFILSSKKLLLSDSGFYLCALGQGAREQYFGPGTRLTVT.

The CDR3 DNA sequence: TGTGCCAGCAATCCCCAGGGAACTAACTATGGCTACACCTTC. Translating gives CASNPQGTNYGYTF. The V call is TRBV2, the J call TRBJ1-2, with D maybe TRBD1 (5 bases). This CDR3 contains 14 residues. From germline, CDR1 is SNHLY and CDR2 FYNNEI. The germline V and J ends were trimmed by 7 bases and 0 bases, with 12 bases remaining between them.

The chain is built from TRBV3-1 (or the pseudogene TRBV3-2) and TRBJ2-7; D is perhaps TRBD2 (6 bases). V was pared by 2 bases and J by 2 bases, with 16 bases between. This CDR3 is 16 amino acids long. Germline lookup yields CDR1 LGHDT and CDR2 YNNKEL (reference sequence). The CDR3 region is CASSQSGSGFPYEQYF. The CDR3 DNA sequence: TGTGCCAGCAGCCAATCTGGTAGCGGTTTTCCCTACGAGCAGTACTTC.

The chain carries TRBV7-2 and TRBJ2-5; weak D call: TRBD1 (6 bases). V dropped 1 base and J dropped 5 bases, with 14 bases sitting between them. The CDR3 runs to 15 residues. The germline V gene has CDR1 SGHTA and CDR2 FQGNSA. The CDR3, as DNA: TGTGCCAGCAGCTTAGTACAGGGTTGGCGGGAGACCCAGTACTTC. This translates into CASSLVQGWRETQYF.

This rearrangement joins TRBV28 to TRBJ2-3; 9 nucleotides agree with TRBD2. J gave up 5 bases and V 4 bases, and 7 bases lay outside the gene matches. Germline V gives CDR1 MDHEN, CDR2 SYDVKM. The CDR3 is made up of 15 amino acids. CDR3 nucleotide sequence: TGTGCCAGCAGTTACTCAGCGCGGGAGGGAGATACGCAGTATTTT. It encodes CASSYSAREGDTQYF.

This clone was picked up a small number of times. The chain links TRBV20-1 to TRBJ2-1, with 8 bases identical to TRBD2. The CDR3 contains 14 residues. Germline V gene data show CDR1 as DFQATT and CDR2 as SNEGSKA (reference sequence). The junction had 7 bases not matched to a gene; V was cut back by 3 bases and J by 6 bases. CDR3 in DNA: TGCAGTGCTAGTTCAAACGGGAGGGGCAATGAGCAGTTCTTC. Translation: CSASSNGRGNEQFF.

V and J are TRBV11-2 and TRBJ2-1, with D perhaps TRBD1 (5 bases). CDR1 SGHAT and CDR2 FQNNGV come from the germline V gene. V lost 3 bases, J lost 4 bases, and 13 bases lay in between. This CDR3 is 15 amino acids long. CDR3 DNA: TGTGCCAGCAGCTTGGGCCAGGGTTCATACAATGAGCAGTTCTTC. This sequence encodes CASSLGQGSYNEQFF.

The chain couples TRBV6-5 to TRBJ1-6, with a possible D match to TRBD1 (6 bases). CDR3 length equals 13 residues. The germline V gene encodes CDR1 MNHEY and CDR2 SVGAGI. V was shortened by 7 bases and J by 3 bases, with 7 bases between the two germline ends. The CDR3 DNA follows: TGTGCCAGCACACAGGGCTATAATTCACCCCTCCACTTT. As protein: CASTQGYNSPLHF.

The CDR3 nucleotides are TGTGCCAGCAGTTTATTACGGGGATCTGGAAACACCATATATTTT. Residues: CASSLLRGSGNTIYF. The chain joins TRBV27 to TRBJ1-3; D remains ambiguous. With 1 base removed from V and 1 base from J, the gap between germline ends came to 8 bases. Germline CDR1 MNHEY, CDR2 SMNVEV (reference sequence). CDR3 size: 15 residues.

The V gene is TRBV18, the J gene TRBJ1-4, with 7 positions matching TRBD1. The CDR3 totals 15 residues. J gave up 7 bases and V 3 bases, and 8 bases lay outside the gene matches. The germline V gene encodes CDR1 KGHSH and CDR2 LQKENI. The CDR3 DNA sequence: TGTGCCAGCTCACCGAGAGGGACAGAGAGTGAAAAACTGTTTTTT. It codes for CASSPRGTESEKLFF.

The chain links TRBV7-2 to TRBJ2-4; D remains ambiguous. V was cut by 5 bases and J by 1 base, with 9 bases left in between. CDR1 and CDR2 (germline): SGHTA, FQGNSA. This CDR3 is built from 14 residues. The CDR3 loop reads CASSPSVAKNIQYF. The CDR3 coding sequence is TGTGCCAGCAGCCCCTCGGTGGCCAAAAACATTCAGTACTTC.

This chain connects TRBV28 to TRBJ1-4; 7 bases are a match to TRBD1. The CDR3 consists of 16 residues. Trimming at V came to 5 bases and at J to 0 bases, leaving 6 bases not matched to a gene. CDR1 is MDHEN and CDR2 is SYDVKM in the germline V gene. CDR3 in amino acids: CASSPGDRTTNEKLFF. In nucleotides, the CDR3 is TGTGCCAGCAGTCCGGGGGACAGAACAACTAATGAAAAACTGTTTTTT.

This chain connects TRBV19 to TRBJ1-5; 10 nucleotides line up with TRBD1. The germline CDR1 and CDR2 sequences are LNHDA and SQIVND (reference sequence). V was pared by 0 bases and J by 2 bases, with 7 bases of the junction left unmatched. The CDR3 extends over 18 amino acids. CDR3 loop: CASSIDPRQGARNQPQHF. CDR3 sequence (DNA): TGTGCCAGTAGTATAGACCCCCGACAGGGGGCCCGCAATCAGCCCCAGCATTTT.

This chain's CDR3 is CASSERGASPLHF. DNA of the CDR3: TGTGCCAGCAGTGAAAGGGGAGCATCACCCCTCCACTTT. This chain uses TRBV6-1 with TRBJ1-6; the D gene is possibly TRBD1 (5 bases). The CDR3 contains 13 residues. Germline assignment: CDR1 MNHNS and CDR2 SASEGT. Trimming took 2 bases from V and 10 from J, leaving 9 bases between them.

V usage is TRBV5-1 and J usage is TRBJ1-5; maybe TRBD1 (6 bases). Per germline, CDR1 SGHRS and CDR2 YFSETQ. The CDR3 has 16 residues. The V end lost 4 bases, the J end lost 9 bases, and 23 bases lay between the germline ends. The CDR3 region has the DNA TGCGCCAGCAGCCCTGGTGGTACAGGGTTGGGCCTGCCCCAGCATTTT. It codes for CASSPGGTGLGLPQHF. The full variable domain, with the rest looked up from reference TRBV5-1 and TRBJ1-5, is KAGVTQTPRYLIKTRGQQVTLSCSPISGHRSVSWYQQTPGQGLQFLFEYFSETQRNKGNFPGRFSGRQFSNSRSEMNVSTLELGDSALYLCASSPGGTGLGLPQHFGDGTRLSIL.

In DNA form, the CDR3 reads TGTGCCAGCTCACCCCCACGGGGACAGGGGGCGCGCCACGAGCAGTACTTC. It encodes CASSPPRGQGARHEQYF. The chain has TRBV18 and TRBJ2-7; 12 bases map to TRBD1. V lost 3 bases to trimming and J lost 5 bases; unmatched junction nucleotides: 11. CDR1 is KGHSH, CDR2 LQKENI, per germline. The CDR3 loop spans 17 amino acids.

The V and J genes are TRBV7-9 and TRBJ1-4; no clear D gene. Germline V gene sequence: CDR1 SEHNR, CDR2 FQNEAQ (reference sequence). The CDR3 has 15 residues. Trimming removed 1 base from V and 8 bases from J, with 14 bases in between. In DNA, the CDR3 is TGTGCCAGCAGCTTAGGGATGGGAGTGGGGGAAAAACTGTTTTTT. It translates to CASSLGMGVGEKLFF.

The chain carries TRBV6-5 and TRBJ1-2; weak D call: TRBD1 (5 bases). Germline lookup yields CDR1 MNHEY and CDR2 SVGAGI. This CDR3 has 13 residues. With 4 bases removed from V and 8 bases from J, the gap between germline ends came to 14 bases. The CDR3 is CASSSSRVVGYTF. Written as DNA, the CDR3 is TGTGCCAGCAGTTCCTCCAGGGTTGTAGGCTACACCTTC.

The sample holds one count of this clone. The genes are TRBV28 and TRBJ1-5, with D unresolved. In germline, CDR1 is MDHEN, CDR2 SYDVKM. V gave up 3 bases and J gave up 5 bases, with 17 bases separating them. The CDR3 length is 16 residues. CDR3: CASSFPGVGSYQPQHF. The CDR3 DNA follows: TGTGCCAGCAGTTTCCCCGGGGTTGGAAGTTATCAGCCCCAGCATTTT. Variable domain in full (rest from reference TRBV28 and TRBJ1-5): DVKVTQSSRYLVKRTGEKVFLECVQDMDHENMFWYRQDPGLGLRLIYFSYDVKMKEKGDIPEGYSVSREKKERFSLILESASTNQTSMYLCASSFPGVGSYQPQHFGDGTRLSIL.

The chain carries TRBV6-5 and TRBJ2-5; no clear D gene. The CDR3 has 14 amino acids. From germline, CDR1 is MNHEY and CDR2 SVGAGI. Trimming removed 4 bases at V and 5 bases at J, with 14 bases between. DNA of the CDR3: TGTGCCAGCAGTTTACAGCCTGATGGGGAGACCCAGTACTTC. Its protein is CASSLQPDGETQYF.

The rearrangement joins TRBV15 to TRBJ1-5; D gene unclear. The CDR3 sequence is 14 residues long. Trimming left V 0 bases short and J 2 bases short, with 5 bases between. CDR1 and CDR2 (germline): LNHNV, YYDKDF (reference sequence). DNA of the CDR3: TGTGCCACCAGCAGAGATCGTGGCAATCAGCCCCAGCATTTT. Encoded protein: CATSRDRGNQPQHF.

The chain combines TRBV20-1 with TRBJ2-7; weak D call: TRBD1 (5 bases). Trimming took 1 base from V and 7 from J, leaving 8 bases between them. The germline V gene encodes CDR1 DFQATT and CDR2 SNEGSKA (reference sequence). The CDR3 extends over 11 amino acids. CDR3 region: CSARASGEQYF. In DNA form, the CDR3 reads TGCAGTGCTAGAGCTTCAGGGGAGCAGTACTTC.

The chain uses TRBV29-1 and TRBJ2-3; TRBD2 matches 9 bases. This CDR3 contains 15 residues. J was trimmed by 2 bases and V by 4 bases; bases with no gene match: 7. CDR1 and CDR2 from the germline V gene are SQVTM and ANQGSEA. The CDR3 sequence: CSVVGVAGATDTQYF. The DNA for the CDR3 is TGCAGCGTTGTGGGGGTAGCGGGGGCCACAGATACGCAGTATTTT.

This chain links TRBV28 with TRBJ1-2, with D possibly TRBD1 on 5 matching bases. Trimming removed 1 base at V and 8 bases at J, with 11 bases between. The CDR3 totals 13 residues. Per germline, CDR1 MDHEN and CDR2 SYDVKM. The chain's CDR3 is CASSLSGQGGYTF. The CDR3 coding sequence is TGTGCCAGCAGTTTATCAGGGCAAGGAGGCTACACCTTC.

The J gene is TRBJ2-1, the V gene TRBV28; 7 bases line up with TRBD2. Looked up from germline, CDR1 is MDHEN and CDR2 is SYDVKM. V shed 3 bases, J shed 3 bases, and the junction held 11 bases outside the gene matches. The CDR3 totals 17 residues. The CDR3 DNA reads as TGTGCCAGCAGTTTTGGAGGAGTGGGAGGGCGCTACAATGAGCAGTTCTTC. Amino acids: CASSFGGVGGRYNEQFF.

This chain connects TRBV5-1 to TRBJ2-7, with 12 bases lining up with TRBD2. V trimming: 0 bases; J trimming: 7 bases; junction bases outside the gene matches: 5. The length of the CDR3 is 15 residues. CDR1 and CDR2 from the germline V gene are SGHRS and YFSETQ. The CDR3 sequence: CASSLGLAGASEQYF. CDR3 sequence (DNA): TGCGCCAGCAGCTTGGGACTAGCGGGAGCGAGTGAGCAGTACTTC. The variable domain in full, completed from reference TRBV5-1 and TRBJ2-7, reads KAGVTQTPRYLIKTRGQQVTLSCSPISGHRSVSWYQQTPGQGLQFLFEYFSETQRNKGNFPGRFSGRQFSNSRSEMNVSTLELGDSALYLCASSLGLAGASEQYFGPGTRLTVT.